These T cell receptor beta chains were read from a single sample in a study of blood T cell repertoires in COVID-19. Here immunoSEQ multiplex PCR was the method, and the copy in TCRdb shows in-frame clones only, minus some. The sample records about 420,000 clones, roughly 89% being singletons. The sequenced material came from peripheral blood. Receptors were obtained from a man between 18 and 29 years old with COVID-19, enrolled during active disease. CDR3s include the opening cysteine and the closing phenylalanine or tryptophan.

>TRBJ1-4|TRBV6-6
CASSRAGVQATNEKLFF
>TRBJ2-3|TRBV6-6
CASRRLKREASDTQYF
>TRBJ2-7|TRBV15
CATSRSGGSYEQYF
>TRBJ2-3|TRBV3-1/TRBV3-2
CASSRGGLDTQYF
>TRBJ1-3|TRBV14
CASSQGSRQVFSGNTIYF
>TRBJ1-5|TRBV6-5
CASSIIQGNQPQHF
>TRBJ1-4|TRBV5-6
CASSLGAQASNEKLFF
>TRBJ2-5|TRBV7-9
CASSFGTEETQYF
>TRBJ1-2|TRBV6-5
CASSSRGRGGGYTF
>TRBJ1-2|TRBV12-3/TRBV12-4
CASRSTGSYGYTF
>TRBJ2-2|TRBV5-4
CASSLPGGTGELFF
>TRBJ1-5|TRBV5-1
CASSLLGQYNQPQHF
>TRBJ1-5|TRBV15
CATSSPGQGMSNQPQHF
>TRBJ1-1|TRBV20-1
CSASEGQHMNTEAFF
>TRBJ2-1|TRBV7-9
CASSAPTSLDEQFF
>TRBJ2-7|TRBV7-9
CASSLVYRVDEQYF
>TRBJ1-1|TRBV6-5
CASSLNRARSTEAFF
>TRBJ2-5|TRBV19
CASSIGARQETQYF
>TRBJ2-2|TRBV9
CASSPQGVVTGELFF
>TRBJ2-1|TRBV12-3/TRBV12-4
CASTDRAYNEQFF
>TRBJ2-7|TRBV11-2
CASSLAGDDEQYF
>TRBJ1-1|TRBV3-1/TRBV3-2
CASSLDRATNTEAFF
>TRBJ2-7|TRBV19
CASSIGGQGYYEQYF
>TRBJ1-5|TRBV2
CASLKRDRDLESNQPQHF
>TRBJ1-2|TRBV29-1
CSVVVGGSGYTF
>TRBJ2-3|TRBV5-1
CASSPAGGRTDTQYF
>TRBJ1-2|TRBV6-6
CASSIGTGEGYTF